Below, 20 T cell receptor beta chains from the same sample are listed, as sequenced in a study of T cells after yellow fever vaccination. In TCRdb, the 5' RACE reads were re-called with MiXCR into one record per CDR3 protein. The top ten clones hold around an eighth of a sample with hundreds of thousands of distinct CDR3 sequences, over 15% of them seen once. The input for sequencing was PBMCs, taken 15 days after the yellow fever booster vaccination. Receptors were obtained from a man aged 30-40 years who received the YFV17D yellow fever vaccine.

This clonotype was counted once. The chain carries TRBV30 and TRBJ2-1, with D perhaps TRBD2 (5 bases). Trimming took off 4 bases at V and 0 bases at J, with 10 bases between the two ends. Per germline, CDR1 GTSNPN and CDR2 SVGIG (reference sequence). The CDR3 is 14 amino acids. CDR3 DNA: TGTGCCTGGAACGGGGAGAGCTCCTACAATGAGCAGTTCTTC. Translation: CAWNGESSYNEQFF.

This clonotype was recorded a few times. The chain employs TRBV5-4 and TRBJ2-7; TRBD1 is a possible D gene (6 bases). This CDR3 is built from 14 residues. Germline V gene sequence: CDR1 SGHNT, CDR2 YYREEE (reference sequence). With 5 bases removed from V and 0 bases from J, the gap between germline ends came to 12 bases. The CDR3 reads CASRDSDSSYEQYF. The CDR3 coding sequence is TGTGCCAGCAGAGATTCGGACAGCTCCTACGAGCAGTACTTC.

This clonotype was observed a single time. The CDR3 reads CSAGQATNEKLFF. CDR3 DNA sequence: TGCAGTGCCGGACAGGCAACTAATGAAAAACTGTTTTTT. The chain is built from TRBV20-1 and TRBJ1-4; TRBD1 matches at 7 bases. V shed 6 bases, J shed 0 bases, and the junction held 1 base outside the gene matches. The CDR3 covers 13 residues. The V gene's germline CDR1 is DFQATT and CDR2 SNEGSKA (reference sequence).

The chain employs TRBV10-1 and TRBJ2-3; no firm D call. Trimming cost V 3 bases and J 6 bases, with 13 bases left between them. There are 14 residues in the CDR3. Germline CDR1 is WNHNN and CDR2 is SYGVQD (reference sequence). The CDR3 nucleotides are TGCGCCAGCAGTGATCCCATGACGCCCGATACGCAGTATTTT. Its translation: CASSDPMTPDTQYF.

The DNA for the CDR3 is TGTGCCAGCACCTCGGCCGGGGAGCTGTTTTTT. It encodes CASTSAGELFF. The chain recombines TRBV7-2 with TRBJ2-2; D gene ambiguous. Germline CDR1 SGHTA, CDR2 FQGNSA. CDR3 length: 11 amino acids. The germline V and J ends were trimmed by 7 bases and 6 bases, with 6 bases remaining between them.

The gene calls are TRBV7-8 and TRBJ1-4; 7 bases fit TRBD1. The CDR3 has 16 residues. Trimming took 3 bases from V and 4 from J; bases not matched to a gene: 8. Germline V gene sequence: CDR1 SGHVS, CDR2 FQNEAQ. The DNA for the CDR3 is TGTGCCAGCAGCTTGGGGACAGCGCTCAATAATGAAAAACTGTTTTTT. It codes for CASSLGTALNNEKLFF.

This clonotype was seen a handful of times. The chain carries TRBV5-1 and TRBJ1-4; possibly TRBD1 for D (5 bases). Germline lookup yields CDR1 SGHRS and CDR2 YFSETQ. Trimming took off 4 bases at V and 8 bases at J, with 18 bases between the two ends. The CDR3 is 15 amino acids. The CDR3 sequence: CASSRRGGEYEKLFF. In DNA, the CDR3 is TGCGCCAGCAGCCGCCGTGGAGGGGAGTACGAAAAACTGTTTTTT.

The genes are TRBV7-9 and TRBJ2-7, with D possibly matching TRBD2 (6 bases). The CDR3 totals 13 residues. CDR1 is SEHNR and CDR2 is FQNEAQ in the germline V gene (reference sequence). V shed 4 bases and J shed 6 bases, with 13 bases lying between them. The CDR3 loop is CASSSAGAGEQYF. The DNA of the CDR3 is TGTGCCAGCAGCTCCGCAGGAGCGGGCGAGCAGTACTTC. The whole variable domain, remainder taken from reference TRBV7-9 and TRBJ2-7, is DTGVSQNPRHKITKRGQNVTFRCDPISEHNRLYWYRQTLGQGPEFLTYFQNEAQLEKSRLLSDRFSAERPKGSFSTLEIQRTEQGDSAMYLCASSSAGAGEQYFGPGTRLTVT.

This clonotype was counted a few times. The V gene is TRBV24-1, the J gene TRBJ2-3; D possibly matches TRBD1 or TRBD2 (5 bases each). CDR3 length equals 12 residues. V was pared by 3 bases and J by 8 bases, with 8 bases between. The germline CDR1 and CDR2 sequences are KGHDR and SFDVKD. CDR3: CATSDEGFTQYF. Here the CDR3 DNA reads TGTGCCACCAGTGATGAGGGGTTTACGCAGTATTTT.

This chain connects TRBV20-1 to TRBJ2-4, with 7 bases lining up with TRBD2. V lost 6 bases, J lost 6 bases, and 20 bases stayed unmatched. Germline assignment: CDR1 DFQATT and CDR2 SNEGSKA (reference sequence). This CDR3 has 17 amino acids. In DNA form, the CDR3 reads TGCAGTGCAACTAGGAGGATGAGCGGGACTGTTTCAAACATTCAGTACTTC. Protein: CSATRRMSGTVSNIQYF.

This chain links TRBV7-2 with TRBJ2-1; unclear D gene. V lost 5 bases to trimming and J lost 1 base, with 18 bases between them. Germline V gives CDR1 SGHTA, CDR2 FQGNSA. CDR3 length: 17 amino acids. CDR3 in DNA: TGTGCCAGCAGCCCAACCCCAGGAGCGCCATCCTACAATGAGCAGTTCTTC. This sequence encodes CASSPTPGAPSYNEQFF. Complete variable domain (other parts from reference TRBV7-2 and TRBJ2-1): GAGVSQSPSNKVTEKGKDVELRCDPISGHTALYWYRQSLGQGLEFLIYFQGNSAPDKSGLPSDRFSAERTGGSVSTLTIQRTQQEDSAVYLCASSPTPGAPSYNEQFFGPGTRLTVL.

V gene TRBV20-1 combines with J gene TRBJ2-7; 10 nucleotides match TRBD2. This CDR3 is built from 14 residues. Germline V gene sequence: CDR1 DFQATT, CDR2 SNEGSKA (reference sequence). The junction had 6 bases not matched to a gene; V was cut back by 3 bases and J by 4 bases. CDR3 protein: CSASLPSGRYEQYF. The CDR3 coding sequence is TGCAGTGCTAGTCTACCTAGCGGGAGATACGAGCAGTACTTC.

This clonotype was counted a few times. V and J are TRBV20-1 and TRBJ2-7; D may match TRBD1 or TRBD2 (5 bases each). Germline V gene lookup returns CDR1 DFQATT and CDR2 SNEGSKA (reference sequence). Trimming removed 4 bases at V and 2 bases at J, with 18 bases between. The CDR3 length is 15 residues. The CDR3 is CSAMDRGTGTYEQYF. The DNA of the CDR3 is TGCAGTGCTATGGATCGGGGCACGGGGACCTACGAGCAGTACTTC.

V and J are TRBV20-1 and TRBJ2-1, with a tentative D call TRBD1 (6 bases). CDR1 and CDR2 (germline): DFQATT, SNEGSKA (reference sequence). This CDR3 is 12 amino acids long. For the CDR3, the DNA is TGCAGCGCCGGGACACCATGGGGTGAGCAGTTCTTC. As protein: CSAGTPWGEQFF.

This clonotype was seen only a few times. The gene calls are TRBV4-3 and TRBJ2-6, with D hard to call. Trimming removed 0 bases from V and 0 bases from J, with 15 bases in between. The germline gives CDR1 LGHNA, CDR2 YSLEER. This CDR3 spans 19 amino acids. The CDR3 sequence is CASSQEGFGFDSGANVLTF. The CDR3 region has the DNA TGCGCCAGCAGCCAAGAAGGGTTCGGCTTTGACTCTGGGGCCAACGTCCTGACTTTC.

This clonotype has only a few counts. This rearrangement joins TRBV12-3 or TRBV12-4 to TRBJ1-1; D perhaps matches TRBD1 (5 bases). With 7 bases removed from V and 6 bases from J, the gap between germline ends came to 12 bases. This CDR3 is 12 amino acids long. The CDR3, as DNA: TGTGCCAGCACCTCCCGGGGGGCTGAAGCTTTCTTT. Translated, it gives CASTSRGAEAFF.

A few counts support this clonotype. CDR3 region: CASSPPGLAGFYEQYF. The DNA for the CDR3 is TGTGCCAGCAGCCCACCGGGACTAGCGGGTTTCTACGAGCAGTACTTC. This chain uses TRBV7-2 with TRBJ2-7, with 12 nucleotides matching TRBD2. After removal of 5 bases from V and 3 bases from J, the junction contained 8 bases not matched to a gene. Germline CDR1 reads SGHTA; CDR2 reads FQGNSA. This CDR3 comprises 16 residues.

This clonotype appeared a few times. The V gene is TRBV27, the J gene TRBJ1-6; the D is unclear. Germline CDR1 is MNHEY and CDR2 is SMNVEV (reference sequence). The CDR3 is 15 amino acids. V lost 4 bases and J 7 bases, leaving 14 bases between the germline ends. CDR3 loop: CASSYVQGLNSPLHF. For the CDR3, the DNA is TGTGCCAGCAGTTATGTACAAGGGTTGAATTCACCCCTCCACTTT.

This clonotype was counted between two and nine times. The rearrangement uses TRBV20-1 and TRBJ1-1, with 9 bases aligning to TRBD1. CDR3 size: 14 residues. V lost 5 bases and J lost 2; bases outside the gene matches: 6. Per germline, CDR1 DFQATT and CDR2 SNEGSKA (reference sequence). The CDR3 nucleotides are TGCAGTGCTCTCACAGGGGGCGCAAACACTGAAGCTTTCTTT. This codes for CSALTGGANTEAFF.

V gene TRBV7-9 combines with J gene TRBJ2-7, with 9 bases matching TRBD2. This CDR3 contains 16 residues. V lost 5 bases, J lost 6 bases, and 14 bases stayed unmatched. Germline CDR1 and CDR2: SEHNR and FQNEAQ (reference sequence). CDR3 DNA: TGTGCCAGCAGCCCCGTTTTGTCTCAAGCGGGAGGCGAGCAGTACTTC. Translation: CASSPVLSQAGGEQYF.